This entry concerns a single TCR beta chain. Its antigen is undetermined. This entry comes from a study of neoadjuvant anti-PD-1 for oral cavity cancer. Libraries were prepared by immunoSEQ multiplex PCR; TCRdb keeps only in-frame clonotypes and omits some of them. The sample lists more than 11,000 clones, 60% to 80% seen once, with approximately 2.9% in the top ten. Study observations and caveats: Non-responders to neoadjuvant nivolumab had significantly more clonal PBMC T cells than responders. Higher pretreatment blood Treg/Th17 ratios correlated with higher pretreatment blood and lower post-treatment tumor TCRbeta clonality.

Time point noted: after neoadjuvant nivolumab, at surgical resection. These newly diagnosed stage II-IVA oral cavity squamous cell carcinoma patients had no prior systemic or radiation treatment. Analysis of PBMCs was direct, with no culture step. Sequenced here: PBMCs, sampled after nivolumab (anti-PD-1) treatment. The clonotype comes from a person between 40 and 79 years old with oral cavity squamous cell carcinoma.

The CDR3: CASSYLTGVAYGYTF. As DNA, the CDR3 is TGTGCCAGCAGTTACTTGACAGGGGTCGCCTATGGCTACACCTTC. V gene TRBV6-5 combines with J gene TRBJ1-2, with TRBD1 matching over 8 bases. The CDR3 is 15 residues long. Unmatched junction bases numbered 5, after V lost 1 base and J lost 4 bases. Germline V gene lookup returns CDR1 MNHEY and CDR2 SVGAGI.